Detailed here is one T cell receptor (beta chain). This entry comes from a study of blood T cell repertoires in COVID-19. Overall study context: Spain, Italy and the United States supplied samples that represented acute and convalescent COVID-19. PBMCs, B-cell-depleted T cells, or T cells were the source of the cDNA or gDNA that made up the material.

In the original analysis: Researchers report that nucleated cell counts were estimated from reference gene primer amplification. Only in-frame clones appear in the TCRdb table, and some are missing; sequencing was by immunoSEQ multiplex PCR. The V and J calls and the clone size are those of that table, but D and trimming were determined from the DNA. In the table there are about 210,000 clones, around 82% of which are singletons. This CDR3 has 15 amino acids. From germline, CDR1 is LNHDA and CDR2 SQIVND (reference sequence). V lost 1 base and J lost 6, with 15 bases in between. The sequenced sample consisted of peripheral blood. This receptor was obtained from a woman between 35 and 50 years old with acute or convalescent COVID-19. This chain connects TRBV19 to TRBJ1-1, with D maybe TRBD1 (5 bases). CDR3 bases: TGTGCCAGTAGTATAGCGGCAGGGAGGCTGGCTGAAGCTTTCTTT. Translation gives CASSIAAGRLAEAFF.